This is a list of T cell receptor beta chains from one sample in a study of neurological immune-mediated disorders. TCRdb analysed the 5' RACE reads with MiXCR anew, one entry per CDR3 protein. The repertoire holds around 37,000 distinct CDR3 sequences, with about 3.2% as singletons. Material: PBMCs. The receptors were gathered from a woman aged 55-75 years with multiple sclerosis. Both conserved end residues are part of each CDR3. A D gene is named only where the DNA matches it firmly. Clone size is stated in some rows and not others, as once, few, many or a class when expanded.

clone_size | j_call | v_call | d_call | cdr3_length | cdr3_aa | cdr3_nt
many | TRBJ1-2 | TRBV5-6 | - | 16 | CASRLIGQFSNYGYTF | TGTGCCAGCAGACTTATTGGACAGTTTTCTAACTATGGCTACACCTTC
many | TRBJ1-2 | TRBV5-1 | - | 14 | CASSLVAGSYGYTF | TGCGCCAGCAGCTTGGTGGCAGGCTCCTATGGCTACACCTTC
many | TRBJ1-3 | TRBV12-3/TRBV12-4 | - | 13 | CASSLISGNTIYF | TGTGCCAGCAGTTTAATCTCTGGAAACACCATATATTTT
many | TRBJ2-3 | TRBV5-1 | TRBD2 | 17 | CASSLAPSGVSTDTQYF | TGCGCCAGCAGCTTGGCCCCTAGCGGGGTGTCCACAGATACGCAGTATTTT
many | TRBJ2-7 | TRBV2 | - | 14 | CASSDSGAVYEQYF | TGTGCCAGCAGTGACTCGGGGGCTGTGTACGAGCAGTACTTC
many | TRBJ1-2 | TRBV6-4 | - | 13 | CASSPSSGYGYTF | TGTGCCAGCAGTCCCAGTTCAGGGTATGGCTACACCTTC
many | TRBJ1-2 | TRBV10-3 | TRBD1 | 16 | CAISDPGTGNLRGYTF | TGTGCCATCAGTGACCCCGGGACAGGGAATTTGCGTGGCTACACCTTC
many | TRBJ2-1 | TRBV20-1 | TRBD2 | 19 | CSARYWTSQWGYVGDEQFF | TGCAGTGCTAGATATTGGACTAGTCAGTGGGGGTATGTCGGCGATGAGCAGTTCTTC
many | TRBJ2-5 | TRBV7-2 | - | 12 | CASKDPRETQYF | TGTGCCAGCAAGGACCCCCGGGAGACCCAGTACTTC
- | TRBJ1-2 | TRBV10-3 | - | 14 | CAISEEGGRYGYTF | TGTGCCATCAGTGAAGAGGGGGGGAGATATGGCTACACCTTC
many | TRBJ2-1 | TRBV20-1 | - | 15 | CSARWGHDSYNEQFF | TGCAGTGCTAGATGGGGCCACGATTCCTACAATGAGCAGTTCTTC
many | TRBJ1-3 | TRBV10-1 | - | 14 | CASSPGSSGNTIYF | TGCGCCAGCAGCCCCGGCTCCTCTGGAAACACCATATATTTT
many | TRBJ2-3 | TRBV27 | TRBD1 | 16 | CASSLISARGTDTQYF | TGTGCCAGCAGTTTAATTTCGGCCAGGGGGACAGATACGCAGTATTTT
many | TRBJ2-6 | TRBV11-1 | TRBD1 | 21 | CASSHTGPRGQAASGANVLTF | TGTGCCAGCAGCCACACCGGGCCCCGGGGACAGGCAGCCTCTGGGGCCAACGTCCTGACTTTC
many | TRBJ1-2 | TRBV7-2 | TRBD1 | 16 | CASSPEDPGGFYGYTF | TGTGCCAGCAGCCCAGAAGATCCAGGGGGCTTCTATGGCTACACCTTC
many | TRBJ1-1 | TRBV29-1 | - | 11 | CSVEVRDLRKF | TGCAGCGTGGAGGTTAGGGACCTCCGGAAATTT
many | TRBJ2-5 | TRBV7-9 | - | 15 | CASSRRRQSQETQYF | TGTGCCAGCAGCCGGCGGCGGCAGTCACAAGAGACCCAGTACTTC
many | TRBJ2-7 | TRBV5-1 | - | 17 | CASSLNLLGHNSYEQYF | TGCGCCAGCAGCTTGAATCTTCTGGGGCACAACTCCTACGAGCAGTACTTC
many | TRBJ1-5 | TRBV12-3/TRBV12-4 | - | 13 | CASRGRGNQPQHF | TGTGCCAGCAGGGGACGGGGCAATCAGCCCCAGCATTTT
few | TRBJ2-7 | TRBV5-1 | - | 15 | CASSPNVGEHYEQYF | TGCGCCAGCAGCCCCAACGTCGGGGAACACTACGAGCAGTACTTC
many | TRBJ2-3 | TRBV7-6 | - | 15 | CASSLPGASTDTQYF | TGTGCCAGCAGCTTACCCGGGGCTAGCACAGATACGCAGTATTTT
many | TRBJ1-2 | TRBV20-1 | - | 15 | CSAIRTVGQDLGYTF | TGCAGTGCTATACGGACAGTTGGGCAGGATTTGGGCTACACCTTC
many | TRBJ2-5 | TRBV4-1 | - | 14 | CASSRGLRVETQYF | TGCGCCAGCAGCCGAGGTCTAAGGGTTGAGACCCAGTACTTC
many | TRBJ2-7 | TRBV7-8 | - | 14 | CASSLAAFGYEQYF | TGTGCCAGCAGCTTAGCAGCCTTCGGCTACGAGCAGTACTTC
many | TRBJ1-2 | TRBV28 | TRBD1 | 15 | CASSLAGQGAVGYTF | TGTGCCAGCAGTTTAGCAGGACAGGGGGCGGTTGGCTACACCTTC
many | TRBJ1-2 | TRBV5-1 | - | 12 | CASSWDTGPLTF | TGCGCCAGCAGCTGGGACACAGGGCCACTCACCTTC
many | TRBJ1-3 | TRBV5-5 | - | 13 | CASSLGSGNTIYF | TGTGCCAGCAGCTTGGGCAGTGGAAACACCATATATTTT
many | TRBJ2-2 | TRBV3-1 | - | 15 | CASSSVGLNTGELFF | TGTGCCAGCAGCAGCGTAGGGTTAAACACCGGGGAGCTGTTTTTT
many | TRBJ2-2 | TRBV3-1 | - | 15 | CASSQLGAGTGELFF | TGTGCCAGCAGCCAGTTAGGGGCGGGCACCGGGGAGCTGTTTTTT
many | TRBJ2-1 | TRBV5-1 | TRBD1 | 16 | CASSTGTGGPYNEQFF | TGCGCCAGCAGCACCGGGACAGGGGGCCCCTACAATGAGCAGTTCTTC
many | TRBJ1-2 | TRBV5-1 | - | 13 | CASSSGTNYGYTF | TGCGCCAGCAGCTCGGGGACGAACTATGGCTACACCTTC
many | TRBJ1-1 | TRBV6-5 | - | 15 | CASSYSGAGDTEAFF | TGTGCCAGCAGTTACTCGGGAGCGGGGGACACTGAAGCTTTCTTT
many | TRBJ2-7 | TRBV20-1 | TRBD2 | 13 | CSASGGGAYEQYF | TGCAGTGCTAGTGGCGGGGGGGCCTACGAGCAGTACTTC
many | TRBJ1-4 | TRBV20-1 | - | 12 | CSARQGNEKLFF | TGCAGTGCTAGGCAGGGAAATGAAAAACTGTTTTTT
many | TRBJ2-7 | TRBV4-1 | TRBD2 | 15 | CASSPTSGGRYEQYF | TGCGCCAGCAGTCCGACTAGCGGGGGGCGCTACGAGCAGTACTTC
few | TRBJ2-2 | TRBV28 | - | 12 | CASRGNTGELFF | TGTGCCAGCAGAGGGAACACCGGGGAGCTGTTTTTT
- | TRBJ1-1 | TRBV30 | TRBD1 | 13 | CAWSHGTGTEAFF | TGTGCCTGGAGTCACGGGACAGGCACTGAAGCTTTCTTT
few | TRBJ2-5 | TRBV20-1 | TRBD2 | 16 | CSARGASGGDSETQYF | TGCAGTGCTAGAGGGGCTAGCGGGGGGGATTCAGAGACCCAGTACTTC
many | TRBJ2-1 | TRBV5-1 | - | 12 | CASSRPLEQQFF | TGCGCCAGCAGCCGCCCCCTAGAACAGCAGTTCTTC
many | TRBJ2-5 | TRBV20-1 | TRBD1 | 11 | CSVRTGETQYF | TGCAGTGTCAGGACAGGGGAGACCCAGTACTTC
few | TRBJ2-2 | TRBV12-3/TRBV12-4 | TRBD2 | 15 | CASSSLAGELGELFF | TGTGCCAGCAGCTCACTAGCGGGGGAGCTCGGGGAGCTGTTTTTT
many | TRBJ2-2 | TRBV9 | - | 16 | CASSVGSSYNTGELFF | TGTGCCAGCAGCGTAGGGTCTAGCTATAACACCGGGGAGCTGTTTTTT
medium-sized | TRBJ1-6 | TRBV4-2 | - | 17 | CASSQDFSGSTNSPLHF | TGTGCCAGCAGCCAAGATTTTTCAGGATCTACCAATTCACCCCTCCACTTT
many | TRBJ2-7 | TRBV6-9 | TRBD1 | 13 | CASGRDSPYEQYF | TGTGCCAGCGGTCGGGACAGTCCCTACGAGCAGTACTTC
few | TRBJ2-5 | TRBV5-1 | TRBD2 | 18 | CASSRGLAGASFQETQYF | TGCGCCAGCAGCCGCGGACTAGCGGGGGCCTCTTTTCAAGAGACCCAGTACTTC
many | TRBJ2-5 | TRBV20-1 | - | 11 | CSARVGETQYF | TGCAGTGCTAGGGTAGGAGAGACCCAGTACTTC
many | TRBJ1-2 | TRBV27 | TRBD1 | 14 | CASNYRGTSGGYTF | TGTGCCAGCAATTACAGGGGGACCTCTGGGGGCTACACCTTC
- | TRBJ1-5 | TRBV18 | TRBD1 | 15 | CASSPSGQGRQPQHF | TGTGCCAGCTCACCGTCGGGACAGGGTCGCCAGCCCCAGCATTTT
- | TRBJ2-5 | TRBV15 | - | 12 | CATSTGYETQYF | TGTGCCACCAGCACGGGGTATGAGACCCAGTACTTC
many | TRBJ2-1 | TRBV6-5 | - | 14 | CASSVRAIYNEQFF | TGTGCCAGCAGTGTCAGGGCAATCTACAATGAGCAGTTCTTC
many | TRBJ2-5 | TRBV5-5 | - | 13 | CASSGRDFLTQYF | TGTGCCAGCAGCGGCCGGGACTTTTTGACCCAGTACTTC
many | TRBJ1-1 | TRBV7-9 | TRBD1 | 12 | CASPSGGPEAFF | TGTGCCAGTCCCTCAGGGGGCCCTGAAGCTTTCTTT
many | TRBJ2-7 | TRBV20-1 | - | 16 | CSAQTRGGRGQGEQYF | TGCAGTGCTCAAACTAGGGGGGGGCGCGGGCAGGGCGAGCAGTACTTC
many | TRBJ1-2 | TRBV5-1 | - | 15 | CASSWATTIGYGYTF | TGCGCCAGCAGCTGGGCCACAACAATAGGGTATGGCTACACCTTC
many | TRBJ2-6 | TRBV5-1 | - | 16 | CASSGDTNSGANVLTF | TGCGCCAGCAGCGGCGACACTAACTCTGGGGCCAACGTCCTGACTTTC
many | TRBJ2-3 | TRBV5-1 | - | 13 | CASSLGYTDTQYF | TGCGCCAGCAGCTTGGGCTACACAGATACGCAGTATTTT
- | TRBJ2-5 | TRBV9 | TRBD2 | 14 | CASSFAGGQETQYF | TGTGCCAGCTCCTTTGCGGGGGGGCAAGAGACCCAGTACTTC
many | TRBJ1-3 | TRBV5-1 | TRBD1 | 14 | CASGDRSSGNTIYF | TGCGCCAGCGGGGACAGGAGCTCTGGAAACACCATATATTTT
once | TRBJ1-1 | TRBV5-1 | - | 15 | CASSETETGFTEALF | TGCGCCAGCAGCGAGACTGAAACAGGCTTCACTGAAGCTTTATTT